This TCR beta chain was recorded in a study of beta chain features in type 1 diabetes. General study points: Across all four CD4+ subsets, people with type 1 diabetes showed modestly shorter TCRB CDR3s.

As every portion of the isolated RNA was reverse transcribed, the sequencing read expressed TCRB transcripts. Measured with immunoSEQ multiplex PCR; TCRdb has only the in-frame clones, and not every one. The repertoire holds roughly 400,000 clones, with about 10% as singletons. Regarding this clone: Its matching antigen is unknown.

The CDR3 is made up of 14 amino acids. Trimming removed 8 bases at V and 8 bases at J, with 21 bases between. Germline-derived CDR1 and CDR2 are MNHEY and SVGAGI. The chain employs TRBV6-5 and TRBJ1-1; D is perhaps TRBD1 (5 bases). The sequence was obtained from a man younger than 45 with type 1 diabetes. The source material was central memory CD4+ T cells from blood. The CDR3 DNA reads as TGTGCCAGCCAATTCTCGGACGGGGCTGGCGAAGCTTTCTTT. As protein: CASQFSDGAGEAFF.